A single sample gave rise to the 24 T cell receptor beta chains below, sequenced in a study of CD8 T cells in ankylosing spondylitis. For these TCRs, the target antigens are not known. MiXCR was run by TCRdb on the 5' RACE reads, yielding one entry per CDR3 protein. The sample yields some 330,000 distinct CDR3 sequences, approximately 8% seen once. Whole-study findings and limits: A TCR beta motif of 7 to 9 highly homologous variants seemed to mark ankylosing spondylitis blood.

Sample: blood, either unsorted or a sorted T cell fraction (not recorded which). Receptor source: a male donor with ankylosing spondylitis.

This clonotype was picked up many times. The V gene is TRBV7-6, the J gene TRBJ2-3; D might be TRBD2 (6 bases). This CDR3 contains 15 residues. V was pared by 5 bases and J by 2 bases, with 14 bases between. The germline V gene encodes CDR1 SGHVS and CDR2 FNYEAQ. CDR3 coding DNA: TGTGCCAGCAGCCCCAGGGCGGGATACACAGATACGCAGTATTTT. Its translation is CASSPRAGYTDTQYF.

This clonotype was recorded at least ten times. The rearrangement joins TRBV14 to TRBJ2-1; no clear D. Germline V gene sequence: CDR1 SGHDN, CDR2 FVKESK. The CDR3 is 12 residues long. Trimming removed 1 base at V and 12 bases at J, with 10 bases between. CDR3 amino acids: CASSQGPVAQFF. For the CDR3, the DNA is TGTGCCAGCAGCCAAGGTCCCGTAGCGCAGTTCTTC.

The chain employs TRBV29-1 and TRBJ1-4, with D tentatively TRBD1 (5 bases). Germline CDR1 is SQVTM and CDR2 is ANQGSEA. The V end was cut by 4 bases, the J end by 2 bases, with 11 bases between. The CDR3 has 14 residues. CDR3 sequence: CSVVLTETNEKLFF. The CDR3 nucleotides read TGCAGCGTTGTCTTGACAGAGACTAATGAAAAACTGTTTTTT.

A few counts support this clonotype. The chain has TRBV7-9 and TRBJ2-5; TRBD2 agrees at 8 bases. The CDR3 spans 13 residues. Germline assignment: CDR1 SEHNR and CDR2 FQNEAQ (reference sequence). V gave up 5 bases and J gave up 8 bases; unmatched junction bases: 7. This CDR3 reads CASSPGLVGTQYF. CDR3 DNA sequence: TGTGCCAGCAGCCCGGGACTAGTTGGAACCCAGTACTTC. Based on the CDR3 plus reference TRBV7-9 and TRBJ2-5, the full variable domain is DTGVSQNPRHKITKRGQNVTFRCDPISEHNRLYWYRQTLGQGPEFLTYFQNEAQLEKSRLLSDRFSAERPKGSFSTLEIQRTEQGDSAMYLCASSPGLVGTQYFGPGTRLLVL.

This chain joins TRBV20-1 and TRBJ2-5; D gene unclear. V gave up 3 bases and J gave up 2 bases, with 7 bases separating them. There are 12 residues in the CDR3. Per germline, CDR1 DFQATT and CDR2 SNEGSKA (reference sequence). The CDR3: CSARPIQETQYF. CDR3 bases: TGCAGTGCTAGGCCTATTCAAGAGACCCAGTACTTC.

The sample holds many counts of this clonotype. This chain links TRBV7-2 with TRBJ2-7; 7 nucleotides line up with TRBD1. V gave up 3 bases and J gave up 3 bases; unmatched junction bases: 5. Germline values: CDR1 SGHTA, CDR2 FQGNSA. This CDR3 contains 14 residues. This CDR3 is CASSFRDSLYEQYF. The CDR3 region has the DNA TGTGCCAGCAGCTTCCGGGACAGCCTCTACGAGCAGTACTTC.

This clonotype was observed a handful of times. The rearrangement joins TRBV12-3 or TRBV12-4 to TRBJ1-5; no reliable D call. Trimming took off 7 bases at V and 2 bases at J, with 12 bases between the two ends. This CDR3 has 14 amino acids. The CDR3 DNA sequence: TGTGCCAGCACCCCGTCCGGGGGCAATCAGCCCCAGCATTTT. Protein product: CASTPSGGNQPQHF.

The chain joins TRBV20-1 to TRBJ2-2, with D maybe TRBD1 (5 bases). V was pared by 1 base and J by 2 bases, with 20 bases between. The CDR3 runs to 18 residues. Germline CDR1 is DFQATT and CDR2 is SNEGSKA (reference sequence). The CDR3 loop reads CSARGRDRHQYNTGELFF. Written as DNA, the CDR3 is TGCAGTGCTAGAGGCCGCGACAGACACCAATATAACACCGGGGAGCTGTTTTTT.

This clonotype was counted at least ten times. This chain uses TRBV7-9 with TRBJ1-5, with D unresolved. Germline V CDR1 and CDR2: SEHNR, FQNEAQ (reference sequence). With 3 bases removed from V and 4 bases from J, the gap between germline ends came to 16 bases. There are 16 residues in the CDR3. This CDR3 reads CASSLGGLTLNQPQHF. The CDR3 coding sequence is TGTGCCAGCAGCTTGGGCGGTTTGACCCTGAATCAGCCCCAGCATTTT.

The J gene is TRBJ2-3, the V gene TRBV5-1; D perhaps matches TRBD2 (6 bases). The CDR3 is 16 amino acids. From germline, CDR1 is SGHRS and CDR2 YFSETQ. The V gene lost 0 bases and the J gene lost 0 bases, with 11 bases spanning the gap. The CDR3: CASSLEGGVSTDTQYF. DNA of the CDR3: TGCGCCAGCAGCTTGGAGGGCGGGGTTAGCACAGATACGCAGTATTTT.

This clonotype occurred many times. J is TRBJ1-5 and V is TRBV28; weak D call: TRBD1 (6 bases). V lost 5 bases, J lost 6 bases, and 23 bases lay in between. The CDR3 consists of 17 residues. Germline-derived CDR1 and CDR2 are MDHEN and SYDVKM. The CDR3 DNA reads as TGTGCCAGCAGTCCCCACTCGGCAGGCAGGGGCAGTCAGCCCCAGCATTTT. Its protein is CASSPHSAGRGSQPQHF. Filled out from reference TRBV28 and TRBJ1-5, the complete variable domain reads DVKVTQSSRYLVKRTGEKVFLECVQDMDHENMFWYRQDPGLGLRLIYFSYDVKMKEKGDIPEGYSVSREKKERFSLILESASTNQTSMYLCASSPHSAGRGSQPQHFGDGTRLSIL.

This clonotype was recorded at least ten times. The chain is built from TRBV5-1 and TRBJ2-1; 13 bases are shared with TRBD2. The CDR3 totals 14 residues. Germline V lookup: CDR1 SGHRS, CDR2 YFSETQ. V shed 4 bases and J 8 bases; nucleotides not matched to a gene: 3. This chain's CDR3 is CASSGTSGIHEQFF. The CDR3 nucleotides read TGCGCCAGCAGCGGGACTAGCGGGATCCATGAGCAGTTCTTC.

The V call is TRBV7-2, the J call TRBJ2-7, with D perhaps assigned TRBD1 or TRBD2 (5 bases each). Germline V CDR1 and CDR2: SGHTA, FQGNSA. Trimming stripped 2 bases from V and 9 bases from J, with 11 bases between. This CDR3 region has 12 residues. The CDR3 reads CASSLHGTVQYF. CDR3 nucleotide sequence: TGTGCCAGCAGCTTACACGGGACGGTGCAGTACTTC.

This clonotype has just a few counts. DNA for the CDR3: TGTGCCAGCAGTCGCGACAGGGAGGGAACCTACGAGCAGTACTTC. It specifies CASSRDREGTYEQYF. The chain couples TRBV6-1 to TRBJ2-7; D may be TRBD1 or TRBD2 (7 bases each). V dropped 5 bases and J dropped 2 bases, with 16 bases sitting between them. CDR3 length: 15 residues. CDR1 is MNHNS, CDR2 SASEGT, per germline.

This clonotype has ten or more counts. The CDR3 protein is CASSPVFLNTEAFF. The DNA for the CDR3 is TGTGCCAGCAGCCCCGTTTTTTTGAACACTGAAGCTTTCTTT. This sequence joins TRBV7-9 and TRBJ1-1; the D is unclear. The CDR3 is 14 amino acids. CDR1 SEHNR and CDR2 FQNEAQ come from the germline V gene (reference sequence). V lost 5 bases and J 0 bases, leaving 10 bases between the germline ends.

Only a few counts were recorded for this clonotype. This sequence joins TRBV25-1 and TRBJ2-7; TRBD2 matches at 14 bases. Trimming removed 1 base from V and 5 bases from J; junction bases left unmatched: 10. The CDR3 totals 18 residues. CDR1 and CDR2 (germline): MGHDK, SYGVNS. CDR3 sequence (DNA): TGTGCCAGCAGTGAATTACCGGGACTAGCGGGAGTCCGGGACGAGCAGTACTTC. This encodes CASSELPGLAGVRDEQYF.

This clonotype was counted only a few times. The chain is built from TRBV7-2 and TRBJ2-2; D might be TRBD1 (5 bases). CDR1 and CDR2 from the germline V gene are SGHTA and FQGNSA. This CDR3 contains 15 residues. V was shortened by 3 bases and J by 3 bases, with 11 bases between the two germline ends. This CDR3 reads CASSFDGHYTGELFF. The CDR3 bases are TGTGCCAGCAGCTTCGATGGACATTACACCGGGGAGCTGTTTTTT.

This clonotype was seen more than once but under ten times. The chain combines TRBV12-3 or TRBV12-4 with TRBJ2-5; 8 positions agree with TRBD1. With V trimmed by 6 bases and J by 4 bases, 7 bases remained unmatched. CDR3 length: 14 amino acids. The CDR3 is CASRTGAEGETQYF. CDR3 bases: TGTGCCAGCAGGACAGGGGCCGAGGGAGAGACCCAGTACTTC.

Of note for this clonotype: One junction end does not reproduce the germline sequence, and a read error may be involved. This sequence joins TRBV12-5 and TRBJ2-7; 8 bases match TRBD1. The CDR3 loop spans 14 amino acids. Germline V CDR1 and CDR2: LGHNT, FRNRAP. This CDR3 reads CASSRGTGSDEQYF. CDR3 sequence (DNA): TGTGCTAGTAGCCGTGGGACAGGCTCCGACGAGCAGTACTTC.

This clonotype was counted at least ten times. The chain recombines TRBV7-9 with TRBJ2-7; perhaps TRBD1 as D (6 bases). The CDR3 runs to 15 residues. Germline V gene sequence: CDR1 SEHNR, CDR2 FQNEAQ (reference sequence). Trimming took 1 base from V and 0 from J, leaving 10 bases between them. The CDR3 DNA sequence: TGTGCCAGCAGCTTAGGGACAGTAAGCTCCTACGAGCAGTACTTC. Protein product: CASSLGTVSSYEQYF. Drawing the rest from reference TRBV7-9 and TRBJ2-7, the complete variable domain is DTGVSQNPRHKITKRGQNVTFRCDPISEHNRLYWYRQTLGQGPEFLTYFQNEAQLEKSRLLSDRFSAERPKGSFSTLEIQRTEQGDSAMYLCASSLGTVSSYEQYFGPGTRLTVT.

The chain combines TRBV7-3 with TRBJ2-7, with 7 bases that match TRBD2. V was pared by 1 base and J by 6 bases, with 6 bases of the junction left unmatched. The germline V gene has CDR1 SGHTA and CDR2 FQGTGA. This CDR3 spans 14 amino acids. The CDR3 region is CASSLRAGNFEQYF. DNA of the CDR3: TGTGCCAGCAGCTTAAGAGCGGGAAACTTCGAGCAGTACTTC.

This chain links TRBV11-3 with TRBJ2-3; weak D call: TRBD2 (5 bases). The germline V gene has CDR1 SGHNT and CDR2 YENEEA. V shed 0 bases and J shed 0 bases, with 13 bases lying between them. The CDR3 contains 17 residues. The CDR3 coding sequence is TGTGCCAGCAGCTTAGATGGTATCGGCGGGAGCACAGATACGCAGTATTTT. Amino acids: CASSLDGIGGSTDTQYF.

This clonotype was picked up a small number of times. The chain couples TRBV7-9 to TRBJ1-1, with no clear D. Germline CDR1 reads SEHNR; CDR2 reads FQNEAQ (reference sequence). Between the trimmed V and J ends, which lost 7 bases and 5 bases, there was a span of 14 bases. This CDR3 is 13 amino acids long. The DNA for the CDR3 is TGTGCCAGCATCCAGGAGAAGGTTACTGAAGCTTTCTTT. This gives the protein CASIQEKVTEAFF.

The CDR3 sequence: CSARRESFGSPLHF. The CDR3 coding sequence is TGCAGTGCTAGGCGAGAGAGCTTCGGTTCACCCCTCCACTTT. V and J are TRBV20-1 and TRBJ1-6; D unresolved. The CDR3 loop spans 14 amino acids. V gave up 3 bases and J gave up 9 bases, with 15 bases separating them. CDR1 is DFQATT and CDR2 is SNEGSKA in the germline V gene (reference sequence).